This TCR beta chain was obtained from a study of cytomegalovirus exposure and HLA in healthy donors. Points from the study as a whole: In a later analysis, roughly 17,000 TCR beta sequences were associated with HLA alleles at 0.05 false discovery rate. Most TCR beta V segments were productive about 90% or about 30% of the time in an earlier analysis.

As regards this clone: The antigen is not known.

This CDR3 region has 17 residues. V was pared by 0 bases and J by 3 bases, with 4 bases of the junction left unmatched. The germline V gene encodes CDR1 SGHRS and CDR2 YFSETQ. 60 Vbeta and 13 Jbeta primers were used in PCR. The method was immunoSEQ multiplex PCR; TCRdb's version includes in-frame clones alone and lacks a portion of them. The sample lists about 200,000 clones; around 79% were seen once. The V call is TRBV5-1, the J call TRBJ2-1, with 12 bases identical to TRBD2. Sequencing was done on a sample of PBMCs. This sequence was found in a male donor in good health and CMV-seropositive. CDR3 nucleotides: TGCGCCAGCAGCTTGGCCGGACTAGCGGGGAGCTACAATGAGCAGTTCTTC. Protein: CASSLAGLAGSYNEQFF.